The T cell receptor beta chain under discussion was sequenced for a study of radiation and T cells in renal cell carcinoma (dated by TCRdb to about 2020). At the level of the whole study: The samples were drawn from a clinical trial, where primary renal cell carcinomas were treated with 15 Gy of stereotactic body radiation therapy and then removed by nephrectomy 4 weeks afterward. A total of some 51 samples underwent TCR beta sequencing, made up of about 25 tumors and about 27 peripheral blood samples. In the approximately 53 samples combined, some 4,000,000 unique CDR3 nucleotide sequences were found, encoding about 2.7 million unique CDR3 amino acid sequences.

A distance of 8 bases separates the germline ends of V and J, which lose 2 bases and 2 bases respectively. Reading the germline V gene gives CDR1 SGHTA and CDR2 FQGNSA. CDR3 length: 14 amino acids, cysteine to phenylalanine. Of all the DNA, just the CDR3 is kept, 42 bases in frame from base 1. The paper's findings and limits, for the study overall: No pretreatment tumor biopsies were available, so the baseline intratumoral presence of clonotypes could not be determined. Effects of radiation dose or scheduling on the TCR repertoire could not be addressed with the single-armed trial design. In blood, the top tumor clonotypes increased from baseline to 2 weeks after radiation and then shrank by 4 weeks, which suggests a temporary expansion of tumor-resident clones. Blood repertoire dynamics were not followed beyond 4 weeks after treatment.

TCR beta libraries were generated from genomic DNA with the immunoSEQ kit, following the manufacturer's recommendations. Library preparation used a first multiplex PCR with proprietary primers, then a second PCR adding unique barcodes, with bead cleanups after each round. Each sample batch included a kit-provided positive control reaction and a negative control reaction. The final libraries were assessed on an Agilent 4200 TapeStation D1000 ScreenTape, pooled by volume, and quantified by qPCR. An Illumina NextSeq500 fitted with a MidOutput 150-cycle cartridge performed the sequencing, running 156 Read1 cycles and 15 Index1 cycles with the kit's custom primers. The pooled library was loaded at 0.75 to 1 pM, and roughly 20% PhiX control was spiked in. The paper's data handling went like this. Vendor-processed data were analyzed in R, and a clonotype was defined as all T cells sharing the same CDR3 nucleotide sequence. In the clone abundance analyses, frequencies were normalized to the 10,000 most abundant clones in each sample. Public T cell clones, averaging fewer than five per sample, were removed before analysis. A difference in abundance of at least 32-fold between compartments was used to define tumor-enriched and baseline blood-enriched clonotypes. Clonotypes expanded or contracted between blood time points were identified with a beta-binomial differential abundance model. Tumor-blood repertoire similarity was measured with the Baroni-Urbani and Buser coefficient, and group comparisons used two-tailed Wilcoxon tests in R. The source is immuneACCESS, and TCRdb retained only in-frame sequences with V and J called. Part of the clones is not carried over; for the studies checked, unresolved V genes explain less than half of this, and the remainder is unexplained. V, J and clone size were drawn from that table, and D and trimming were deduced from the DNA. This sample is represented by tens of thousands of clones; 80% of them were singletons. Less than 30% of the sample is in the top ten clones.

The time point label of this sample denotes: blood 2 weeks post-SBRT. The sample's treatment or condition, from its label and the paper: 15 Gy SBRT to primary tumor, nephrectomy 4 weeks later. To follow tumor-enriched clonotypes, serial peripheral blood was collected from radiation-treated patients at baseline and at 2 weeks and 4 weeks after SBRT. Every patient had renal cell carcinoma of clear cell pathology. The QIAamp DNA Blood Mini Kit (Qiagen) was used to prepare genomic DNA for TCR sequencing. Only samples passing all quality control checks were included in the analyses. In regard to this clone: It has no known antigen specificity. No base quality values were provided; no much bigger clone lies one nucleotide off.

This TCR came from a woman aged 70-85 years with renal cell carcinoma. The sequences come from blood, collected from a patient whose treatment included radiotherapy and nephrectomy. This sequence uses TRBV7-2 and TRBJ2-3; the D gene assignment is ambiguous. Here the CDR3 is given as CASSLTLATDTQYF. The DNA sequence reads TGTGCCAGCAGCTTAACTTTAGCCACAGATACGCAGTATTTT.